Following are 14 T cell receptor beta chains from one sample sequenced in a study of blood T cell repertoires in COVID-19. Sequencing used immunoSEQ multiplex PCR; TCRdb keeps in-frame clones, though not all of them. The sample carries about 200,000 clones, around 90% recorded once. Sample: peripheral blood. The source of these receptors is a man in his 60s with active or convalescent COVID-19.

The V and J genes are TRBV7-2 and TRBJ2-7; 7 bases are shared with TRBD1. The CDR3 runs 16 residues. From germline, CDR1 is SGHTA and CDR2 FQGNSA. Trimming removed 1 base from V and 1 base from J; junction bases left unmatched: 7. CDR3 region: CASSLGMRGPSYEQYF. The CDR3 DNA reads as TGTGCCAGCAGCTTAGGGATGAGGGGGCCTTCCTACGAGCAGTACTTC.

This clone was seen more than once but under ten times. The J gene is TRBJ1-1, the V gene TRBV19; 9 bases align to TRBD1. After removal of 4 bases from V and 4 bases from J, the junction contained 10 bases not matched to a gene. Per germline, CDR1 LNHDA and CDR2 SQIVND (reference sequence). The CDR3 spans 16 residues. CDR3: CASSTLTGGGGTEAFF. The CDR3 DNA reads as TGTGCCAGTAGTACCCTCACAGGGGGCGGAGGCACTGAAGCTTTCTTT.

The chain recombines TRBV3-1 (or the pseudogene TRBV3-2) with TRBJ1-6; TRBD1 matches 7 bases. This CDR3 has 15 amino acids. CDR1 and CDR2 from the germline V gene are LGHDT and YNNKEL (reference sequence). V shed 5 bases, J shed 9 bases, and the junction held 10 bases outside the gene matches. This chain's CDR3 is CASSTRTGFGSPLHF. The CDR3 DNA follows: TGTGCCAGCAGCACTCGGACAGGCTTCGGTTCACCCCTCCACTTT.

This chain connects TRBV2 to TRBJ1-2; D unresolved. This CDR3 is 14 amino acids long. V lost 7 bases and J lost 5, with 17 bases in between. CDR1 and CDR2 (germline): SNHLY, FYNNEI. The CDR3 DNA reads TGTGCCAGCAACCCGATCCCGGGAATTTATGGCTACACCTTC. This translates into CASNPIPGIYGYTF.

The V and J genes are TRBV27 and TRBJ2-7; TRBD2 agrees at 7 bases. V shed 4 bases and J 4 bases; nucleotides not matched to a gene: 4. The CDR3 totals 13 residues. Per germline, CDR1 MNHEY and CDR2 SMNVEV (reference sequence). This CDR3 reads CASSWGEGYEQYF. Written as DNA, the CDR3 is TGTGCCAGCAGTTGGGGGGAGGGGTACGAGCAGTACTTC.

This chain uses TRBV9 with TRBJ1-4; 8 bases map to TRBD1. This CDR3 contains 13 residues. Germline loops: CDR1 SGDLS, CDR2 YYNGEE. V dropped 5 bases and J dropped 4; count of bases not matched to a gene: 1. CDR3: CASRGQDNEKLFF. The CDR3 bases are TGTGCCAGCAGGGGACAGGATAATGAAAAACTGTTTTTT.

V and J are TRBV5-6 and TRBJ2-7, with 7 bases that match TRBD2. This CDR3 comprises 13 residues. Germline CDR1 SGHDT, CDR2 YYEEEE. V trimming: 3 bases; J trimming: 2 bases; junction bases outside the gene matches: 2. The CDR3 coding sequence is TGTGCCAGCAGCTGGGGGGGAACCTACGAGCAGTACTTC. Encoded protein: CASSWGGTYEQYF.

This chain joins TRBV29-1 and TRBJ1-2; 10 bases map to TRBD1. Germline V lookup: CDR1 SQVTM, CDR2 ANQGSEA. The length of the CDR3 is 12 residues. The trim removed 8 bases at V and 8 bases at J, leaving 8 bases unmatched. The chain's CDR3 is CSLGDRGLGYTF. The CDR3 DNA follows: TGCAGCTTGGGGGACAGGGGCCTAGGCTACACCTTC.

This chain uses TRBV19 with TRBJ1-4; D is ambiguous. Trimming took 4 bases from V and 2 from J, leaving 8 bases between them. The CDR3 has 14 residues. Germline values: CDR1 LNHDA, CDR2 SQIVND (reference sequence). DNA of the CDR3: TGTGCCAGTAGTAGAACCGGGACTAATGAAAAACTGTTTTTT. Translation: CASSRTGTNEKLFF.

The DNA of the CDR3 is TGTGCCAGTAGTATAGCTCCGAACACTGAAGCTTTCTTT. It is translated as CASSIAPNTEAFF. V usage is TRBV19 and J usage is TRBJ1-1, with unresolved D. Deletions cut 1 base from V and 1 base from J, with 4 bases between. The CDR3 spans 13 residues. Germline V CDR1 and CDR2: LNHDA, SQIVND (reference sequence). The full variable domain, rest sourced from reference TRBV19 and TRBJ1-1, is DGGITQSPKYLFRKEGQNVTLSCEQNLNHDAMYWYRQDPGQGLRLIYYSQIVNDFQKGDIAEGYSVSREKKESFPLTVTSAQKNPTAFYLCASSIAPNTEAFFGQGTRLTVV.

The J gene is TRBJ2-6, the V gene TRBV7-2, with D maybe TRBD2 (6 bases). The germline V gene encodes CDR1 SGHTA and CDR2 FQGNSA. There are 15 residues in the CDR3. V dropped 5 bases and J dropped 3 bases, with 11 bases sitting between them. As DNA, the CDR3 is TGTGCCAGCAGCCCCGTCGGGAGTGGGGCCAACGTCCTGACTTTC. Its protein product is CASSPVGSGANVLTF. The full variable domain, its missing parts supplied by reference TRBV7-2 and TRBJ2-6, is GAGVSQSPSNKVTEKGKDVELRCDPISGHTALYWYRQSLGQGLEFLIYFQGNSAPDKSGLPSDRFSAERTGGSVSTLTIQRTQQEDSAVYLCASSPVGSGANVLTFGAGSRLTVL.

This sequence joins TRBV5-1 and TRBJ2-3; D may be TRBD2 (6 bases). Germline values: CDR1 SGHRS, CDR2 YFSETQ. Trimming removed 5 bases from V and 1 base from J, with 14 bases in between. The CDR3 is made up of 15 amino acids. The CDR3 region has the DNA TGCGCCAGCAGTCGAGAGCGGGTCCGCACAGATACGCAGTATTTT. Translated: CASSRERVRTDTQYF. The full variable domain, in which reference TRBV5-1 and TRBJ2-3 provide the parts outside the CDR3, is KAGVTQTPRYLIKTRGQQVTLSCSPISGHRSVSWYQQTPGQGLQFLFEYFSETQRNKGNFPGRFSGRQFSNSRSEMNVSTLELGDSALYLCASSRERVRTDTQYFGPGTRLTVL.

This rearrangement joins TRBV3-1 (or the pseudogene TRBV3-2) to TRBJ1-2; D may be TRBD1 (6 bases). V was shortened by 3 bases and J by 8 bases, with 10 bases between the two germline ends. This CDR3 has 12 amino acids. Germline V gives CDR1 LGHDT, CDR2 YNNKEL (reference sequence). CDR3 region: CASSHQTGGYTF. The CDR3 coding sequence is TGTGCCAGCAGCCACCAAACAGGGGGCTACACCTTC.

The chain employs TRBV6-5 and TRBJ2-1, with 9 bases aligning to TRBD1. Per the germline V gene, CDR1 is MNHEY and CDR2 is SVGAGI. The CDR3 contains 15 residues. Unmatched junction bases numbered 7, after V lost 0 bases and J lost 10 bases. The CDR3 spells CASSYSSGGQGEQFF. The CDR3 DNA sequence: TGTGCCAGCAGTTACTCGAGTGGGGGACAGGGCGAGCAGTTCTTC.